This entry lists 24 T cell receptor beta chains sequenced from one sample in a study of CD8 T cells in Susac syndrome. Random hexamers were used to reverse transcribe an amount of about 0.5 to 1 ug RNA. TCRdb redid the calling of the immunoSEQ multiplex PCR reads with MiXCR, one entry per CDR3 protein. The sample includes 100,000 to 150,000 distinct CDR3 sequences, around 96% seen only once; the top ten take 0.2% to 0.25%. What was sequenced was CD8+ T cells from PBMCs. These receptor sequences come from a human donor with Susac syndrome.

This clonotype was recorded only once. The rearrangement uses TRBV20-1 and TRBJ2-1, with D uncertain. V lost 5 bases and J 3 bases, leaving 17 bases between the germline ends. There are 15 residues in the CDR3. Germline V CDR1 and CDR2: DFQATT, SNEGSKA (reference sequence). CDR3 sequence (DNA): TGCAGTGCTCCCTTCAGAGGAGAAGGCTACAATGAGCAGTTCTTC. Protein product: CSAPFRGEGYNEQFF.

The CDR3 loop is CASSSGVRYNEQFF. CDR3 DNA sequence: TGTGCCAGCAGCTCAGGGGTTCGCTACAATGAGCAGTTCTTC. This sequence joins TRBV27 and TRBJ2-1; a weak D match, TRBD1 (6 bases). Trimming removed 6 bases from V and 3 bases from J, with 12 bases in between. Per germline, CDR1 MNHEY and CDR2 SMNVEV (reference sequence). This CDR3 has 14 amino acids.

V usage is TRBV3-1 and J usage is TRBJ2-1; 10 bases are shared with TRBD2. The germline V gene encodes CDR1 LGHDT and CDR2 YNNKEL (reference sequence). CDR3 length equals 16 residues. The junction had 6 bases not matched to a gene; V was cut back by 0 bases and J by 7 bases. The CDR3 region has the DNA TGTGCCAGCAGCCAAGAAAGGGGACTAGCGATGAATGAGCAGTTCTTC. Translated, it gives CASSQERGLAMNEQFF.

This chain connects TRBV28 to TRBJ2-3; D perhaps matches TRBD2 (5 bases). There are 16 residues in the CDR3. Trimming stripped 3 bases from V and 1 base from J, with 14 bases between. The germline CDR1 and CDR2 sequences are MDHEN and SYDVKM. CDR3 region: CASSFPTTGGTDTQYF. CDR3 sequence (DNA): TGTGCCAGCAGTTTTCCAACGACCGGGGGCACAGATACGCAGTATTTT.

The gene calls are TRBV12-3 or TRBV12-4 and TRBJ1-1; no reliable D call. This CDR3 spans 12 amino acids. V gave up 5 bases and J gave up 1 base, with 5 bases separating them. This CDR3 is CASSPPNTEAFF. For the CDR3, the DNA is TGTGCCAGCAGTCCACCGAACACTGAAGCTTTCTTT.

The rearrangement joins TRBV9 to TRBJ2-3, with D uncertain. This CDR3 comprises 15 residues. V was shortened by 3 bases and J by 0 bases, with 11 bases between the two germline ends. The germline gives CDR1 SGDLS, CDR2 YYNGEE. CDR3 bases: TGTGCCAGCAGCGCACAAGAGAGTAGCACAGATACGCAGTATTTT. Translating it yields CASSAQESSTDTQYF.

This rearrangement joins TRBV13 to TRBJ2-3, with D perhaps TRBD2 (6 bases). The germline V gene encodes CDR1 PRHDT and CDR2 FYEKMQ (reference sequence). Deletions cut 5 bases from V and 5 bases from J, with 17 bases between. The CDR3 loop spans 15 amino acids. CDR3 sequence (DNA): TGTGCCAGCAGCCTTAGCGGACCCACGGGAGATACGCAGTATTTT. Its translation: CASSLSGPTGDTQYF.

The rearrangement links TRBV12-3 or TRBV12-4 to TRBJ2-7; the D gene is possibly TRBD1 (5 bases). V dropped 3 bases and J dropped 5 bases, with 14 bases sitting between them. The CDR3 extends over 14 amino acids. CDR3 region: CASSFSQGTHEQYF. CDR3 coding DNA: TGTGCCAGCAGTTTCTCGCAGGGTACCCACGAGCAGTACTTC.

This chain connects TRBV11-2 to TRBJ1-2; D remains unclear. CDR1 SGHAT and CDR2 FQNNGV come from the germline V gene. Trimming stripped 2 bases from V and 4 bases from J, with 14 bases between. The CDR3 loop spans 15 amino acids. CDR3 DNA: TGTGCCAGCAGCTTACTGACTTCCGATTTCTATGGCTACACCTTC. This encodes CASSLLTSDFYGYTF.

The V call is TRBV7-9, the J call TRBJ2-2; D possibly corresponds to TRBD1 (6 bases). V was trimmed by 1 base and J by 4 bases, leaving 10 bases between them. The CDR3 length is 15 residues. CDR1 SEHNR and CDR2 FQNEAQ come from the germline V gene (reference sequence). CDR3 nucleotides: TGTGCCAGCAGCTTAGTGGGACAACTCACCGGGGAGCTGTTTTTT. Translated, it gives CASSLVGQLTGELFF. The entire variable domain, with the rest obtained from reference TRBV7-9 and TRBJ2-2, is as follows: DTGVSQNPRHKITKRGQNVTFRCDPISEHNRLYWYRQTLGQGPEFLTYFQNEAQLEKSRLLSDRFSAERPKGSFSTLEIQRTEQGDSAMYLCASSLVGQLTGELFFGEGSRLTVL.

A single count supports this clonotype. The rearrangement links TRBV30 to TRBJ1-2, with 7 bases that match TRBD1. The CDR3 sequence is 12 residues long. Germline lookup yields CDR1 GTSNPN and CDR2 SVGIG (reference sequence). Trimming removed 0 bases from V and 6 bases from J; junction bases left unmatched: 1. This chain's CDR3 is CAWSVGGDGYTF. Here the CDR3 DNA reads TGTGCCTGGAGTGTAGGGGGCGATGGCTACACCTTC. Supplemented by reference TRBV30 and TRBJ1-2, the full variable domain reads SQTIHQWPATLVQPVGSPLSLECTVEGTSNPNLYWYRQAAGRGLQLLFYSVGIGQISSEVPQNLSASRPQDRQFILSSKKLLLSDSGFYLCAWSVGGDGYTFGSGTRLTVV.

The chain recombines TRBV29-1 with TRBJ1-5; D is possibly TRBD1 (6 bases). Trimming removed 5 bases at V and 7 bases at J, with 15 bases between. The CDR3 runs to 13 residues. The germline V gene encodes CDR1 SQVTM and CDR2 ANQGSEA. The CDR3 loop is CSVTWGAGQPQHF. CDR3 DNA sequence: TGCAGCGTTACGTGGGGGGCAGGCCAGCCCCAGCATTTT.

The rearrangement uses TRBV4-3 and TRBJ2-3, with unresolved D. The CDR3 has 15 amino acids. Germline V lookup: CDR1 LGHNA, CDR2 YSLEER. V was pared by 0 bases and J by 4 bases, with 11 bases between. The CDR3 sequence: CASSQESDFPDTQYF. In DNA, the CDR3 is TGCGCCAGCAGCCAAGAATCGGATTTTCCAGATACGCAGTATTTT.

This rearrangement joins TRBV6-1 to TRBJ2-7; maybe TRBD1 (6 bases). The length of the CDR3 is 13 residues. V lost 3 bases to trimming and J lost 4 bases, with 10 bases between them. Germline assignment: CDR1 MNHNS and CDR2 SASEGT. In DNA, the CDR3 is TGTGCCAGCAGTGATGGACAGCCTTACGAGCAGTACTTC. Its translation is CASSDGQPYEQYF.

This clonotype was observed a few times. This chain uses TRBV12-3 or TRBV12-4 with TRBJ2-1, with D uncertain. The V end was cut by 3 bases, the J end by 5 bases, with 5 bases between. The CDR3 contains 12 residues. The CDR3 region has the DNA TGTGCCAGCAGTTTCGGAGACAATGAGCAGTTCTTC. It codes for CASSFGDNEQFF.

The V gene is TRBV13, the J gene TRBJ2-1; D may be TRBD1 or TRBD2 (5 bases each). Trimming removed 5 bases from V and 2 bases from J, with 16 bases in between. Germline V gene data show CDR1 as PRHDT and CDR2 as FYEKMQ (reference sequence). This CDR3 has 16 amino acids. CDR3 in DNA: TGTGCCAGCAGCCTGAACGGGCAGGGAGCCTACAATGAGCAGTTCTTC. Translated: CASSLNGQGAYNEQFF.

The rearrangement joins TRBV5-6 to TRBJ2-5; tentative D call: TRBD2 (5 bases). Trimming pared 4 bases from V and 3 bases from J, leaving 16 bases between. Germline values: CDR1 SGHDT, CDR2 YYEEEE. This CDR3 has 15 amino acids. The CDR3 bases are TGTGCCAGCAGCCCCGGACCGGTCGGGAAAGAGACCCAGTACTTC. This sequence encodes CASSPGPVGKETQYF. Looking up the rest from reference TRBV5-6 and TRBJ2-5 gives the full variable domain: DAGVTQSPTHLIKTRGQQVTLRCSPKSGHDTVSWYQQALGQGPQFIFQYYEEEERQRGNFPDRFSGHQFPNYSSELNVNALLLGDSALYLCASSPGPVGKETQYFGPGTRLLVL.

This clonotype was recorded once. This rearrangement joins TRBV7-9 to TRBJ1-1; D gene uncertain. Germline assignment: CDR1 SEHNR and CDR2 FQNEAQ (reference sequence). This CDR3 region has 13 residues. Trimming took off 3 bases at V and 6 bases at J, with 11 bases between the two ends. This CDR3 is CASSFDRDAEAFF. DNA of the CDR3: TGTGCCAGCAGCTTCGATAGAGACGCTGAAGCTTTCTTT.

The genes are TRBV7-9 and TRBJ1-1; D is ambiguous. Per germline, CDR1 SEHNR and CDR2 FQNEAQ (reference sequence). The CDR3 extends over 15 amino acids. With 2 bases removed from V and 3 bases from J, the gap between germline ends came to 13 bases. The CDR3 is CASSLKRVWDTEAFF. The CDR3 DNA reads as TGTGCCAGCAGCTTAAAAAGGGTTTGGGACACTGAAGCTTTCTTT.

This chain uses TRBV9 with TRBJ1-2; 12 bases are shared with TRBD1. The CDR3 is 16 residues long. Germline V gives CDR1 SGDLS, CDR2 YYNGEE. J gave up 6 bases and V 2 bases, and 8 bases lay outside the gene matches. CDR3 coding DNA: TGTGCCAGCAGCGTCGAGGGACAGGGGGCGTTCGATGGCTACACCTTC. Protein: CASSVEGQGAFDGYTF.

The chain links TRBV28 to TRBJ2-5; 12 positions agree with TRBD2. Germline loops: CDR1 MDHEN, CDR2 SYDVKM. The CDR3 is made up of 17 amino acids. Germline trimming cut 1 base from V and 0 bases from J; bases unmatched to any gene: 3. The CDR3 here is CASSLSPSGGDQETQYF. The CDR3, as DNA: TGTGCCAGCAGTTTATCGCCTAGCGGGGGGGACCAAGAGACCCAGTACTTC.

A note on this clonotype: Relative to the germline gene, one junction end is altered; a read error may explain this. The chain links TRBV6-6 to TRBJ2-1; D gene uncertain. Germline lookup yields CDR1 MNHNY and CDR2 SVGAGI (reference sequence). There are 11 residues in the CDR3. In DNA form, the CDR3 reads TGTGCCAGCACTTACAGCAATGAGCAGTTCTTC. This gives the protein CASTYSNEQFF.

CDR3 DNA sequence: TGTGCTAGTGGTTTGAGAGCGGGAGGCAGCACAGATACGCAGTATTTT. Protein product: CASGLRAGGSTDTQYF. This sequence joins TRBV12-5 and TRBJ2-3, with 9 positions matching TRBD2. Germline V gene sequence: CDR1 LGHNT, CDR2 FRNRAP. V dropped 2 bases and J dropped 0; count of bases not matched to a gene: 3. The CDR3 consists of 16 residues.

The chain recombines TRBV10-3 with TRBJ2-7; a weak D match, TRBD2 (6 bases). CDR1 and CDR2 from the germline V gene are ENHRY and SYGVKD. The CDR3 loop spans 14 amino acids. V gave up 8 bases and J gave up 2 bases, with 16 bases separating them. The CDR3 DNA reads TGTGCCATCCGCGAGCCTAGCGAGACCTACGAGCAGTACTTC. It is translated as CAIREPSETYEQYF.